The clone carrying this T cell receptor (beta chain) was recorded at least ten times. What it binds is not known. The sample is drawn from a study of regulatory T cells in long-lasting Graves disease. The overall study: Freshly diagnosed Graves' patients had used antithyroid drugs for under 3 months.

The CDR3 has 13 residues. Germline values: CDR1 SGHDN, CDR2 FVKESK. The ends lost 4 bases at V and 3 bases at J; junction bases unmatched: 3. As to time point: newly diagnosed GD, antithyroid drugs for less than 3 months. There was RNA extracted from PBMCs, and the TCR library was made from it. Arm-PCR of CDR3 regions and iRepertoire HTBI primers were used to build TCR beta libraries. TCRdb called the multiplex PCR reads again in MiXCR, with one record for every CDR3 protein. The top ten clones hold about 10% of a sample with 440,000 or so distinct CDR3 sequences, roughly 15% of them seen once. Findings and caveats of the study: Newly diagnosed disease favored TRBV20-1 and TRBJ2-1 over persistent disease. Persistent Graves' patients showed reduced TCR diversity versus newly diagnosed patients.

This sample also belongs to another study, concerning T cells in Graves' hyperthyroidism and ophthalmopathy. That source reports: Uncontrolled infection, other autoimmune disease, pregnancy or lactation disqualified patients from enrolment.

The sequenced sample was peripheral blood mononuclear cells (PBMCs), obtained at new diagnosis, from a patient treated with antithyroid drugs. The TCR was taken from a woman aged 25 to 39 with Graves disease. The chain employs TRBV14 and TRBJ2-7; 7 bases are a match to TRBD1. CDR3 nucleotide sequence: TGTGCCAGCAGCCTGGGACAGTACTACGAGCAGTACTTC. Its protein is CASSLGQYYEQYF.